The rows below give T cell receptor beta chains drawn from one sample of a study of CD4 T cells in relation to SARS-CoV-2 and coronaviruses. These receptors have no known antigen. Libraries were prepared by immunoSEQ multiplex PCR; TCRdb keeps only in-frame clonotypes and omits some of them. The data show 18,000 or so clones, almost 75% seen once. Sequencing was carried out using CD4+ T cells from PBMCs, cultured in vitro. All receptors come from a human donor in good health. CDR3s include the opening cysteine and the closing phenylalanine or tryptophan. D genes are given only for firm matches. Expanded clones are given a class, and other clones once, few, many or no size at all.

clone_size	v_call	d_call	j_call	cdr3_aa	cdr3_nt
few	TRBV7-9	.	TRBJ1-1	CASSPRQLTNTEAFF	TGTGCCAGCAGCCCGAGACAGCTAACGAACACTGAAGCTTTCTTT
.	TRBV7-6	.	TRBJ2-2	CASSQDLLGELFF	TGTGCCAGCAGCCAGGACCTGCTTGGGGAGCTGTTTTTT
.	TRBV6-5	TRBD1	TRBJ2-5	CASSWTGDQETQYF	TGTGCCAGCAGTTGGACAGGGGACCAAGAGACCCAGTACTTC
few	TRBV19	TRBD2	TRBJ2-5	CASSRTSGSQETQYF	TGTGCCAGTAGCAGGACTAGCGGGAGTCAAGAGACCCAGTACTTC
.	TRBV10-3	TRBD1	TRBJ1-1	CAISELMGQGATFF	TGTGCCATCAGTGAGTTAATGGGACAGGGAGCAACTTTCTTT
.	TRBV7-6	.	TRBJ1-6	CASSTDSSYNSPLHF	TGTGCCAGCAGCACGGACAGCTCCTATAATTCACCCCTCCACTTT
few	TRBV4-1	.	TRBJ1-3	CASSQGSPGASGNTIYF	TGCGCCAGCAGCCAAGGTTCCCCGGGGGCGTCTGGAAACACCATATATTTT
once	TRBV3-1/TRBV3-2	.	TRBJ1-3	CASSLGRRTSGNTIYF	TGTGCCAGCAGCCTGGGACGGCGGACCTCTGGAAACACCATATATTTT
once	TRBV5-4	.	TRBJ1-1	CASSTDRTNTEAFF	TGTGCCAGCAGCACCGACAGGACGAACACTGAAGCTTTCTTT
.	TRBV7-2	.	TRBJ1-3	CASSLSGWGNTIYF	TGTGCCAGCAGCTTATCGGGGTGGGGAAACACCATATATTTT
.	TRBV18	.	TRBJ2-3	CASSPGVDTQYF	TGTGCCAGCTCACCAGGGGTAGATACGCAGTATTTT
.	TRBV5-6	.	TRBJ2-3	CASSSLEIITDTQYF	TGTGCCAGCAGCTCGCTAGAAATAATCACAGATACGCAGTATTTT
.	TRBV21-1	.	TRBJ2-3	CASSKDGPSGWITDTQYF	TGTGCCAGCAGCAAAGACGGTCCTAGCGGGTGGATCACAGATACGCAGTATTTT
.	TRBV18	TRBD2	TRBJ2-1	CASSPSEAGGRSEQFF	TGTGCCAGCTCACCGTCTGAGGCGGGAGGGCGGAGTGAGCAGTTCTTC
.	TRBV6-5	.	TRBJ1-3	CASRKGSGNTIYF	TGTGCCAGCAGGAAGGGTTCGGGAAACACCATATATTTT
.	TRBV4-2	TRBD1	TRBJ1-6	CASSQEGQVMVSPLHF	TGTGCCAGCAGCCAGGAAGGACAGGTTATGGTTTCACCCCTCCACTTT
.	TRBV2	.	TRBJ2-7	CASSLGGSRDEQYF	TGTGCCAGCAGTTTAGGGGGGAGCAGGGACGAGCAGTACTTC
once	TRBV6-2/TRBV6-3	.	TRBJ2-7	CASSSPESSYEQYF	TGTGCCAGCAGTTCCCCTGAGAGCTCCTACGAGCAGTACTTC
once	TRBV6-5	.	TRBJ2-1	CASSYGLPSYNEQFF	TGTGCCAGCAGTTACGGTCTACCTTCCTACAATGAGCAGTTCTTC
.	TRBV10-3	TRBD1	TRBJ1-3	CAISEGQGQNTIYF	TGTGCCATCAGTGAGGGACAGGGACAAAACACCATATATTTT
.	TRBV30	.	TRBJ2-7	CAWSVQAGPYEQYF	TGTGCCTGGAGTGTACAAGCGGGCCCCTACGAGCAGTACTTC
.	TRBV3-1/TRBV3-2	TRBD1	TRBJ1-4	CASSQADRGRSNEKLFF	TGTGCCAGCAGCCAAGCGGACAGGGGGCGATCTAATGAAAAACTGTTTTTT
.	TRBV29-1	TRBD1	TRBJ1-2	CSVQSTGGDYGYTF	TGCAGCGTCCAATCGACAGGGGGCGACTATGGCTACACCTTC
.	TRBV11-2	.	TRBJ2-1	CASSLDGRNYNEQFF	TGTGCCAGCAGCTTAGATGGCAGGAATTACAATGAGCAGTTCTTC
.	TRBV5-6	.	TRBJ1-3	CASSLAVVSGNTIYF	TGTGCCAGCAGCTTGGCCGTGGTCTCTGGAAACACCATATATTTT
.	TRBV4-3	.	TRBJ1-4	CASSQELGVKKLFF	TGCGCCAGCAGCCAAGAATTAGGCGTAAAAAAACTGTTTTTT
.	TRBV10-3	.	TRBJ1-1	CAIAHGGPDTEAFF	TGTGCCATCGCCCATGGTGGTCCGGACACTGAAGCTTTCTTT
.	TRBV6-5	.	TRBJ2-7	CASSPQGVEQYF	TGTGCCAGCAGTCCACAGGGTGTCGAGCAGTACTTC
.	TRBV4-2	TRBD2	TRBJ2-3	CASSQQGGADTQYF	TGTGCCAGCAGCCAACAGGGAGGGGCGGATACGCAGTATTTT
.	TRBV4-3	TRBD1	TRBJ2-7	CASSLRVTGSYEQYF	TGCGCCAGCAGCCTCCGAGTGACAGGGTCCTACGAGCAGTACTTC
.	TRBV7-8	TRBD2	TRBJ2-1	CASSLGAGGRPPINNEQFF	TGTGCCAGCAGCTTAGGGGCGGGCGGGAGGCCTCCTATAAATAATGAGCAGTTCTTC
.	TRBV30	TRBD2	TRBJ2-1	CAWSVFSSGRNNEQFF	TGTGCCTGGAGTGTATTCTCTAGCGGGAGAAACAATGAGCAGTTCTTC
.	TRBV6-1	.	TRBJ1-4	CASSEARGNEKLFF	TGTGCCAGCAGTGAAGCGCGAGGGAATGAAAAACTGTTTTTT
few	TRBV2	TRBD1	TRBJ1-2	CASSELRTGAGYGYTF	TGTGCCAGCAGTGAATTGAGGACAGGGGCTGGTTATGGCTACACCTTC
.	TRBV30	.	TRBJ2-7	CAWTPPRGTVGQYF	TGTGCCTGGACCCCACCCCGGGGGACCGTGGGGCAGTACTTC
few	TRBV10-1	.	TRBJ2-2	CASRPYTGELFF	TGCGCCAGCAGGCCGTACACCGGGGAGCTGTTTTTT
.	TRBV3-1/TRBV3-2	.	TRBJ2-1	CASSQEVVSYNEQFF	TGTGCCAGCAGCCAAGAGGTGGTTTCCTACAATGAGCAGTTCTTC
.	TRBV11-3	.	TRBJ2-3	CASSLQGQTTDTQYF	TGTGCCAGCAGCTTACAAGGGCAGACAACAGATACGCAGTATTTT
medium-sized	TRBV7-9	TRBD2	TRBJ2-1	CASSLGLAGGRNLRDEQFF	TGTGCCAGCAGCCTCGGACTAGCGGGAGGACGAAACCTAAGGGATGAGCAGTTCTTC